This TCR beta chain was identified during a study of CD8+CD57+ T cells in acquired aplastic anemia. Findings and caveats of the study: Overlapping CD8+ CDR3 repertoires of patients and controls contained about 27 shared sequences.

Researchers used genomic DNA as the template to profile TCR beta VDJ and CDR3. Each CDR3 protein is one row after TCRdb ran MiXCR on the reads. The data contain 150,000 to 200,000 distinct CDR3 sequences, approximately 60% of them singletons. On this clonotype itself: The antigen remains undetermined.

This clonotype was sampled from a human donor in good health. The specimen was sorted CD4+, CD8+, or CD8+CD57+ T cells (not recorded which) from PBMCs.

The CDR3 sequence is CSVRNGRTSTYEQYF. The CDR3 DNA reads TGCAGCGTTAGGAACGGCAGAACCAGTACCTACGAGCAGTACTTC. The chain has TRBV29-1 and TRBJ2-7; no firm D call. The CDR3 totals 15 residues. The V gene's germline CDR1 is SQVTM and CDR2 ANQGSEA. With 5 bases removed from V and 2 bases from J, the gap between germline ends came to 19 bases.